This T cell receptor (beta chain) was documented in a study of shared clonotypes between healthy human individuals. The data were produced by immunoSEQ multiplex PCR, yet TCRdb's version contains in-frame clones alone and is incomplete. The profile covers some 2,000,000 clones, with over 85% appearing a single time and approximately 0.13% taken by the ten largest. CDR3 length equals 14 residues. J was trimmed by 9 bases and V by 3 bases; bases with no gene match: 9. CDR1 and CDR2 (germline): SGHDT, YYEEEE. Worth noting for this clone: The antigen remains unidentified.

Whole-study findings and limits: Depth was large, yet rarefaction showed that sorted-subset sequencing was incomplete. The sampled material consisted only of blood, and tissue repertoires are likely to differ. Shared clonotypes across all four donors exceeded non-shared ones in generation probability.

The sequence derives from a man aged 18 to 30 in good health. The sample taken for sequencing was naive CD4+ T cells sorted from blood. Stated subset: CD45RA+ positively selected. The chain recombines TRBV5-6 with TRBJ2-5; 9 bases align to TRBD1. CDR3 protein: CASSSGRDRVAQYF. CDR3 sequence (DNA): TGTGCCAGCAGCTCGGGCCGGGACAGGGTGGCCCAGTACTTC.